Below, 10 T cell receptor beta chains from the same sample are listed, as sequenced in a study of OX40 agonist ivuxolimab in advanced cancers. Some clones are missing from TCRdb's copy, which holds only in-frame ones; the method was immunoSEQ multiplex PCR. The table has 57,000 or so clones, approximately 85% seen once. Here the sequenced sample was CD4+ or CD8+ T cells sorted from blood, taken in a trial of the OX40 agonist ivuxolimab. The origin of the receptors is an adult with an advanced solid tumor such as melanoma, head and neck, liver or kidney cancer.

This chain connects TRBV2 to TRBJ1-3; D not resolved. The CDR3 runs to 14 residues. V lost 7 bases and J 4 bases, leaving 14 bases between the germline ends. Germline CDR1 and CDR2: SNHLY and FYNNEI. Written as DNA, the CDR3 is TGTGCCAGCACCCAGCAGAGGATCGGAAACACCATATATTTT. Protein sequence: CASTQQRIGNTIYF.

The V call is TRBV7-2, the J call TRBJ2-1; tentatively, D is TRBD1 or TRBD2 (5 bases each). V gave up 0 bases and J gave up 6 bases, with 12 bases separating them. Germline V gives CDR1 SGHTA, CDR2 FQGNSA. This CDR3 has 15 residues. CDR3 protein: CASSLAGTSGNEQFF. The CDR3, as DNA: TGTGCCAGCAGCTTAGCGGGGACCTCGGGCAATGAGCAGTTCTTC.

About this clone: The junction and the germline gene differ at one end; a read error may be behind it. J is TRBJ2-1 and V is TRBV6-4; possible D gene TRBD2, 6 bases. CDR3 size: 16 residues. Per germline, CDR1 MRHNA and CDR2 SNTAGT. CDR3 loop: CASSETGSNSHNEQFF. In DNA, the CDR3 is TGTGCCAGCAGCGAGACCGGGAGTAACTCCCACAATGAGCAGTTCTTC.

This chain joins TRBV5-5 and TRBJ2-7; 10 bases line up with TRBD1. Germline V CDR1 and CDR2: SGHKS, YYEKEE (reference sequence). V lost 4 bases and J lost 4; bases outside the gene matches: 8. CDR3 length: 15 amino acids. CDR3 bases: TGTGCCAGCAGCCCGGGACAGGGGAATAGGTACGAGCAGTACTTC. Translation gives CASSPGQGNRYEQYF.

The V gene is TRBV7-2, the J gene TRBJ2-6; TRBD1 matches at 7 bases. The V gene end was trimmed by 5 bases and the J gene end by 4 bases; junction bases not matched to a gene: 5. The CDR3 is made up of 15 amino acids. In germline, CDR1 is SGHTA, CDR2 FQGNSA. The CDR3 bases are TGTGCCAGCAGCCCACAGGGGAGAGGGGCCAACGTCCTGACTTTC. It codes for CASSPQGRGANVLTF.

Regarding this clone: Other DNA variants within this sample encode the same CDR3. The V call is TRBV18, the J call TRBJ1-5; TRBD1 agrees at 9 bases. The CDR3 runs to 14 residues. The germline V gene has CDR1 KGHSH and CDR2 LQKENI. Trimming removed 3 bases from V and 4 bases from J; junction bases left unmatched: 1. The CDR3 sequence: CASSPGQGNQPQHF. The CDR3 DNA reads as TGTGCCAGCTCACCGGGACAGGGTAATCAGCCCCAGCATTTT.

The V call is TRBV5-1, the J call TRBJ1-1, with TRBD1 identical over 9 bases. CDR1 SGHRS and CDR2 YFSETQ come from the germline V gene. This CDR3 comprises 16 residues. The V segment lost 0 bases and the J segment 5 bases; nucleotides outside the gene matches: 8. For the CDR3, the DNA is TGCGCCAGCAGCTTGGCCGAAGGACAGGGGAGGACTGAAGCTTTCTTT. Amino acid sequence: CASSLAEGQGRTEAFF. The complete variable domain, with remaining parts taken from reference TRBV5-1 and TRBJ1-1, reads KAGVTQTPRYLIKTRGQQVTLSCSPISGHRSVSWYQQTPGQGLQFLFEYFSETQRNKGNFPGRFSGRQFSNSRSEMNVSTLELGDSALYLCASSLAEGQGRTEAFFGQGTRLTVV.

This rearrangement joins TRBV30 to TRBJ2-1; perhaps D is TRBD1 or TRBD2 (5 bases each). V was pared by 0 bases and J by 9 bases, with 12 bases between. Germline lookup yields CDR1 GTSNPN and CDR2 SVGIG (reference sequence). The length of the CDR3 is 13 residues. CDR3 amino acids: CAWSVERGGEQFF. The CDR3 DNA sequence: TGTGCCTGGAGTGTCGAACGGGGCGGTGAGCAGTTCTTC.

The CDR3 loop reads CASSPHAEAFF. DNA for the CDR3: TGTGCCAGCAGCCCACATGCTGAAGCTTTCTTT. V gene TRBV7-2 combines with J gene TRBJ1-1; no firm D call. Between the trimmed V and J ends, which lost 5 bases and 6 bases, there was a span of 7 bases. The CDR3 has 11 residues. CDR1 SGHTA and CDR2 FQGNSA come from the germline V gene. The variable domain in full, with the rest retrieved from reference TRBV7-2 and TRBJ1-1, is GAGVSQSPSNKVTEKGKDVELRCDPISGHTALYWYRQSLGQGLEFLIYFQGNSAPDKSGLPSDRFSAERTGGSVSTLTIQRTQQEDSAVYLCASSPHAEAFFGQGTRLTVV.

V usage is TRBV7-2 and J usage is TRBJ2-1, with D possibly matching TRBD2 (6 bases). V shed 1 base and J shed 6 bases, with 16 bases lying between them. Per the germline V gene, CDR1 is SGHTA and CDR2 is FQGNSA. This CDR3 is built from 16 residues. The CDR3 loop is CASSLGWRVEGNEQFF. CDR3 DNA: TGTGCCAGCAGCTTAGGGTGGAGGGTTGAGGGCAATGAGCAGTTCTTC. Together with reference TRBV7-2 and TRBJ2-1, the CDR3 gives the full variable domain: GAGVSQSPSNKVTEKGKDVELRCDPISGHTALYWYRQSLGQGLEFLIYFQGNSAPDKSGLPSDRFSAERTGGSVSTLTIQRTQQEDSAVYLCASSLGWRVEGNEQFFGPGTRLTVL.